This T cell receptor beta chain was found in a study of blood T cell repertoires in COVID-19 (dated by TCRdb to the early 2020s). Regarding the complete study: The collaborator samples originated in the United States, Italy and Spain and spanned the acute and convalescent phases of COVID-19. The prospective study material was composed of cDNA or gDNA derived from T cells, B-cell-depleted T cells, or PBMCs. The dataset comprised deeply sampled blood TCRbeta repertoires from subjects exposed to, actively infected with, or recovered from COVID-19. The repertoires were released in a freely available public database intended as a resource for research on the immune response to SARS-CoV-2. Samples were obtained from the ongoing ImmuneRACE study (first 160 participants) and from over 1,000 subjects provided by 6 global collaborators. A de-identified subject ID, COVID-19 status, age in years and sex were almost always included in the sample metadata. Where available, HLA class I and class II types were obtained from metadata supplied by the sample provider rather than from assay-based typing. What the authors observed across the whole study: The amount of clinical and demographic metadata varied by source and participant and was provided uncurated.

TCRbeta CDR3 regions were amplified from genomic DNA by means of the immunoSEQ Assay, a bias-controlled multiplex PCR. Processing in the source paper ran as follows. Within the assay, amplification of reference gene primers was used to estimate how many nucleated cells each sample contained. Sequence reads were collapsed and filtered to measure the absolute abundance of every unique TCRbeta CDR3 rearrangement. For each sample, productive Simpson clonality was calculated as the square root of Simpson's diversity index over productive rearrangements. TCRdb mirrors the immuneACCESS table, restricted to in-frame sequences. Some clones are absent from its copies; in checked studies, under half trace to an unresolved V gene, and the reason for the others is unknown. Clone size and the V and J calls come from that table; the DNA yielded D and trimming. The sample has fewer than 200,000 clones on record, 75% to 90% of them singletons. Roughly 8.2% of the sample is taken by the ten largest.

Each collaborating institution followed its own protocols to collect whole blood in K2EDTA tubes. For TCRbeta analysis, collaborator samples were shipped as frozen whole blood, as isolated PBMCs, or as DNA extracted from either sample type. Concerning this clone itself: Its antigen specificity is not known. No much larger clone exists at a distance of one base, and base qualities are not known.

Trimmed from V: 4 bases; trimmed from J: 4 bases; junction bases lacking a gene match: 7. According to the germline V gene, CDR1 reads SGDLS and CDR2 reads YYNGEE. From its cysteine to its phenylalanine, the CDR3 spans 16 amino acids. The DNA shown is the 48-base CDR3, in frame from base 1. The chain joins TRBV9 to TRBJ1-3, and 11 junction bases match TRBD1. The receptor was derived from an older woman with acute or convalescent COVID-19. The specimen sequenced was peripheral blood. This receptor has the CDR3 CASSYGQGAEGNTIYF. The DNA reads TGTGCCAGCAGCTACGGACAGGGGGCTGAGGGAAACACCATATATTTT.